This TCR beta chain was identified during a study of a mutant IDH1 vaccine in newly diagnosed glioma. Looking at the study overall: Receipt of radiotherapy, temozolomide, or both preceded the study, and most received both.

Time point of the sample: baseline, week 1 (first vaccination visit). The treatment was: pre-vaccination baseline after standard-of-care therapy. The germline V gene encodes CDR1 SGHTA and CDR2 FQGNSA. The CDR3 spans 13 residues. Trimming pared 7 bases from V and 9 bases from J, leaving 19 bases between. This clone was seen just once. Produced via immunoSEQ multiplex PCR; TCRdb's table is partial and in-frame only. This table has around 87,000 clones, about 80% appearing once. This clonotype was obtained from a woman in her fifties or sixties with glioma. The sample was PBMCs, taken from a glioma patient treated with radiotherapy, temozolomide or both. V gene TRBV7-2 combines with J gene TRBJ2-7, with D perhaps being TRBD1 or TRBD2 (5 bases each). CDR3 in amino acids: CASTAWGRGWQYF. CDR3 bases: TGTGCCAGCACCGCCTGGGGACGTGGGTGGCAGTACTTC.